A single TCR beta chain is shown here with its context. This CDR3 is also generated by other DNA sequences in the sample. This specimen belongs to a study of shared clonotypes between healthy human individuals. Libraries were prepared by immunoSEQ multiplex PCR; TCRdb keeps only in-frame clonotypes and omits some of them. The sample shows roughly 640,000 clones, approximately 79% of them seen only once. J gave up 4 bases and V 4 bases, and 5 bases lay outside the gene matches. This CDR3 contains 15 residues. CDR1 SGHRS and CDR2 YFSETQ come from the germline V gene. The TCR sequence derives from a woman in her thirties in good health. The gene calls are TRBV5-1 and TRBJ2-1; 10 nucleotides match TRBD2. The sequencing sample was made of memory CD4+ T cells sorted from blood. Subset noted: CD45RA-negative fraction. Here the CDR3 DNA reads TGCGCCAGCAGCCCCTCTAGCGGGGGTTACAATGAGCAGTTCTTC. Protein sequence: CASSPSSGGYNEQFF.